This is a list of T cell receptor beta chains from one sample in a study of lymphopenia after photon versus proton radiotherapy. Generated by immunoSEQ multiplex PCR, the TCRdb table keeps only in-frame clones and is missing some. This sample has fewer than 9,000 clones; around 92% occur once, and the top ten carry approximately 15%. The material sequenced was peripheral blood, taken from a patient treated with photon-based radiotherapy. Receptors originate from a man between 60 and 70 years old with cholangiocarcinoma. CDR3s include the opening cysteine and the closing phenylalanine or tryptophan. Each record gives: J gene, V gene, clone size, D gene, CDR3 DNA, CDR3 protein. A D gene is named only where the DNA matches it firmly. A row's size may be missing; if present it is once, few, many or a size class.

>TRBJ1-3|TRBV6-1|.|.
TGTGCCAGCAGTGCGTCCGACTCTGGAAACACCATATATTTT
CASSASDSGNTIYF
>TRBJ2-3|TRBV6-1|.|TRBD1
TGTGCCAGCAGTGAAGCTAGGGGGCGATGGGTCACAGATACGCAGTATTTT
CASSEARGRWVTDTQYF
>TRBJ1-4|TRBV27|.|.
.
CASMTGELMKNCFF
>TRBJ2-7|TRBV28|.|.
TGTGCCAGCAGTTTAGGACACGGACCCTACGAGCAGTACTTC
CASSLGHGPYEQYF
>TRBJ2-1|TRBV5-6|.|TRBD2
TGTGCCAGCAGCTTGGGTAGCGGGGGGTCCCGCTCCTACAATGAGCAGTTCTTC
CASSLGSGGSRSYNEQFF
>TRBJ2-5|TRBV18|few|TRBD1
TGTGCCAGCTCTTGGGACAGTCTGGAGACCCAGTACTTC
CASSWDSLETQYF
>TRBJ2-1|TRBV2|.|TRBD1
TGTGCCAGGGATACAGGGGCATCCTACAATGAGCAGTTCTTC
CARDTGASYNEQFF
>TRBJ2-1|TRBV11-3|.|TRBD2
TGTGCCAGCAGCCACGGGACTAGCGGGGGGGCTCTTGATGAGCAGTTCTTC
CASSHGTSGGALDEQFF
>TRBJ2-7|TRBV6-5|.|TRBD1
TGTGCCAGCAGTCGACAGGGTTCCTACGAGCAGTACTTC
CASSRQGSYEQYF
>TRBJ2-3|TRBV28|.|TRBD2
TGTGCCAGCAGCCCCGCGGGGGGCCCCACAGATACGCAGTATTTT
CASSPAGGPTDTQYF
>TRBJ1-5|TRBV4-3|.|TRBD1
TGCGCCAGCAGCCAAGATCTCTCGACAGGGCCTAATCAGCCCCAGCATTTT
CASSQDLSTGPNQPQHF
>TRBJ2-1|TRBV7-9|.|.
TGTGCCAGCGGCGGCAATGAGCAGTTCTTC
CASGGNEQFF
>TRBJ2-2|TRBV19|.|.
TGTGCCAGTAGTATTGAAAGGGTCTTTGGGGACTTCGGAAGCCGGAACACCGGGGAGCTGTTTTTT
CASSIERVFGDFGSRNTGELFF
>TRBJ2-7|TRBV10-3|.|.
TGTGCCATCAGTGATTCCTCCAGCATCTCCTACGAGCAGTACTTC
CAISDSSSISYEQYF
>TRBJ2-3|TRBV7-6|few|.
TGTGCCAGCAGCCTCGGACAGAGTCCTAGCACAGATACGCAGTATTTT
CASSLGQSPSTDTQYF
>TRBJ2-1|TRBV28|.|.
TGTGCCAGCAGTTCAGTAGCCGTGCTGTTCTTC
CASSSVAVLFF
>TRBJ2-7|TRBV5-6|.|.
TGTGCCAGCGGCGACAGGAACGGCTACGAGCAGTACTTC
CASGDRNGYEQYF
>TRBJ2-1|TRBV6-1|.|.
TGTGCCAGCAGCGAGGGGTGGGCTGACAATGAGCAGTTCTTC
CASSEGWADNEQFF
>TRBJ2-1|TRBV7-8|.|TRBD2
TGTGCCAGCAGCTTAGCGACTAGCGGAGTAAATGAGCAGTTCTTC
CASSLATSGVNEQFF
>TRBJ2-7|TRBV6-5|once|TRBD1
TGTGCCAGCAGCCGGGACAGGGGAAGCTCCTACGAGCAGTACTTC
CASSRDRGSSYEQYF
>TRBJ2-3|TRBV10-3|.|.
TGTGCCAGTCGATTGGGGACGAGCACAGATACGCAGTATTTT
CASRLGTSTDTQYF
>TRBJ1-5|TRBV10-1|.|.
TGCGCCAGCAGCCGGGATAGCAATCAGCCCCAGCATTTT
CASSRDSNQPQHF
>TRBJ1-2|TRBV14|.|.
TGTGCCAGCAGCCAAGAAAGGACCTATGGCTACACCTTC
CASSQERTYGYTF
>TRBJ2-7|TRBV27|.|TRBD1
TGTGCCAGCAGTTTAGGGACAGGGGGCTACTACGAGCAGTACTTC
CASSLGTGGYYEQYF
>TRBJ2-7|TRBV13|.|.
TGTGCCAGCAGCTTCTCAGGGGCTACCTACGAGCAGTACTTC
CASSFSGATYEQYF
>TRBJ2-1|TRBV27|.|TRBD1
TGTGCCAGCACCGAAACCTGGACAGGGAGAAATGAGCAGTTCTTC
CASTETWTGRNEQFF
>TRBJ1-2|TRBV14|.|TRBD1
TGTGCCAGCAGCCAAGTTAACAGGGGCTATGGCTACACCTTC
CASSQVNRGYGYTF
>TRBJ2-1|TRBV15|.|.
TGTGCCACCAGCAGGAGGATTTCGGAGTACAATGAGCAGTTCTTC
CATSRRISEYNEQFF
>TRBJ2-1|TRBV10-1|.|.
TGCGCCAGCAGTGAGGTTGATGGGTATAGGTACAATGAGCAGTTCTTC
CASSEVDGYRYNEQFF
>TRBJ1-5|TRBV7-9|.|.
TGTGCCAGCAGCTTTGGCAATACTGATCAGCCCCAGCATTTT
CASSFGNTDQPQHF
>TRBJ1-2|TRBV6-5|.|.
TGTGCCAGCAAGAACCAGGACGGCAACTACTATGGCTACACCTTC
CASKNQDGNYYGYTF
>TRBJ2-2|TRBV28|once|.
TGTGCCAGCAACACCCCCACCGGGGAGCTGTTTTTT
CASNTPTGELFF
>TRBJ2-7|TRBV4-2|.|.
TGTGCCAGCAGCCAAGTGTTGAACTACGAGCAGTACTTC
CASSQVLNYEQYF
>TRBJ2-7|TRBV11-2|.|.
TGTGCCAGCAGCTTATCCAGGAGAACCTACGAGCAGTACTTC
CASSLSRRTYEQYF
>TRBJ2-1|TRBV7-2|few|.
TGTGCCAGCAGCTTATCCCGGGACAATGAGCAGTTCTTC
CASSLSRDNEQFF
>TRBJ1-5|TRBV6-5|.|TRBD1
TGTGCCAGCAGACTACAGGGGAATCAGCCCCAGCATTTT
CASRLQGNQPQHF
>TRBJ1-2|TRBV6-5|.|.
TGTGCCAGCAGACAAGGCAGGGGTACCTATGGCTACACCTTC
CASRQGRGTYGYTF
>TRBJ1-1|TRBV7-3|.|.
TGTGCCAGCAGCTTAACCGCTGTCAACACTGAAGCTTTCTTT
CASSLTAVNTEAFF
>TRBJ1-3|TRBV19|.|.
TGTGCCAGTAGCGCCGGACGGAGCTCTGGAAACACCATATATTTT
CASSAGRSSGNTIYF
>TRBJ1-6|TRBV27|.|.
TGTGCCAGCAGTTTATCTCTCCAGACCTCCTATAATTCACCCCTCCACTTT
CASSLSLQTSYNSPLHF
>TRBJ1-5|TRBV4-1|.|TRBD1
TGCGCCAGCAGCCAGCGGGACAGAAACAATCAGCCCCAGCATTTT
CASSQRDRNNQPQHF